The 4 T cell receptor beta chains below all came from one sample that was sequenced in a study of long-term antiretroviral therapy in people with HIV. At survey level, the immunoSEQ assay was run in its v3.0 version. Libraries were prepared by immunoSEQ multiplex PCR; TCRdb keeps only in-frame clonotypes and omits some of them. The data hold tens of thousands of clones, with roughly 80% observed a single time. The material was unsorted PBMCs, obtained 1.5 years after starting antiretroviral therapy. The receptors here all came from a young man with HIV.

V and J are TRBV5-1 and TRBJ2-3, with 10 bases that match TRBD2. CDR1 SGHRS and CDR2 YFSETQ come from the germline V gene. Germline trimming cut 4 bases from V and 2 bases from J; bases unmatched to any gene: 4. The CDR3 loop spans 15 amino acids. The CDR3 spells CASSPGTSVTDTQYF. CDR3 coding DNA: TGCGCCAGCAGCCCCGGGACTAGCGTCACAGATACGCAGTATTTT.

This chain connects TRBV9 to TRBJ2-7; the match to TRBD1 covers 7 bases. The CDR3 runs 15 residues. The V gene's germline CDR1 is SGDLS and CDR2 YYNGEE. V was clipped by 0 bases and J by 0 bases; unmatched bases: 3. This chain's CDR3 is CASSVGGGDSYEQYF. The DNA for the CDR3 is TGTGCCAGCAGCGTAGGAGGGGGCGACTCCTACGAGCAGTACTTC.

This chain uses TRBV5-4 with TRBJ2-1, with 15 positions matching TRBD2. With V trimmed by 0 bases and J by 9 bases, 10 bases remained unmatched. The CDR3 totals 18 residues. Germline-derived CDR1 and CDR2 are SGHNT and YYREEE (reference sequence). The CDR3 region is CASSLGTSGRVSWGEQFF. CDR3 in DNA: TGTGCCAGCAGCTTGGGGACTAGCGGGAGGGTATCTTGGGGTGAGCAGTTCTTC.

A few counts support this clone. This chain uses TRBV4-2 with TRBJ1-1; 8 bases map to TRBD1. The V and J ends lost 3 bases and 5 bases, in that order; junction bases with no gene match: 2. This CDR3 comprises 13 residues. In germline, CDR1 is LGHNA, CDR2 YNFKEQ. The CDR3: CASSQDRETEAFF. DNA for the CDR3: TGTGCCAGCAGCCAGGACAGGGAGACTGAAGCTTTCTTT.